This T cell receptor beta chain emerged from a study of cytomegalovirus exposure and HLA in healthy donors. Study-wide background: Earlier work reported 100 million or so unique TCR beta sequences from about 179 million T cells. Study observations and caveats: TCR sequences were mostly rare, though some public TCRs occurred in many donors. With DRB1 most and HLA-C fewest, TCR association rates differed between HLA loci in a later analysis.

Healthy bone marrow donors supplied every sample. Vbeta (60) and Jbeta (13) primers were used in the PCR. The protocol was immunoSEQ multiplex PCR, while the TCRdb copy is restricted to in-frame clones and leaves out a portion. The sample lists 95,000 to 100,000 clones, around 83% occurring once. A note on this clone: The antigen remains undetermined.

The CDR3 has 15 amino acids. Germline CDR1 MNHEY, CDR2 SMNVEV (reference sequence). V was clipped by 0 bases and J by 8 bases; unmatched bases: 5. The sequencing input was PBMCs. V and J are TRBV27 and TRBJ2-1; 9 positions match TRBD1. This clonotype was obtained from a young man in good health and CMV-seronegative. This CDR3 is CASSLSTGGWDEQFF. CDR3 nucleotides: TGTGCCAGCAGTTTATCGACAGGGGGGTGGGATGAGCAGTTCTTC.